This TCR beta chain was retrieved from a study of T cells in Graves' hyperthyroidism and ophthalmopathy. This clonotype showed up many times. A sample of blood taken at first hyperthyroidism diagnosis preceded any ophthalmopathy symptoms. The source of the PBMCs was 8.5 to 10 ml of fresh peripheral blood. The CDR3 is 15 residues long. V lost 2 bases, J lost 8 bases, and 8 bases stayed unmatched. The germline V gene has CDR1 LNHDA and CDR2 SQIVND (reference sequence). The source material, RNA transcripts, was used to amplify TCR beta CDR3 regions. A set of HTBI primers served as the primers for a first-round RT-PCR of the TCR CDR3. TCRdb re-called the multiplex PCR reads through MiXCR, storing one row per CDR3 protein. The data hold fewer than 350,000 distinct CDR3 sequences, with approximately 12% observed a single time.

This receptor was identified in a woman aged 25 to 45 with Graves' hyperthyroidism that later progressed to Graves' ophthalmopathy. V is TRBV19 and J is TRBJ2-1, with 8 bases identical to TRBD2. The sample consisted of blood. CDR3 sequence reads: CASSIRAGGTHEQFF. The CDR3 bases are TGTGCCAGTAGTATAAGGGCGGGAGGTACGCATGAGCAGTTCTTC.